This TCR beta chain appears in the sequencing data of a study of T cells in localized non-small cell lung cancer. Germline-derived CDR1 and CDR2 are SNHLY and FYNNEI. There are 17 residues in the CDR3. J gave up 0 bases and V 7 bases, and 9 bases lay outside the gene matches. The repertoire was sequenced with immunoSEQ multiplex PCR; TCRdb's copy has only in-frame clones and lacks some. The sample has about 18,000 clones, about 85% seen once; the top ten hold about 25%. The clonotype comes from a female donor at least 60 years old with stage I lung adenocarcinoma. The V and J genes are TRBV2 and TRBJ2-2, with 9 positions matching TRBD1. Specimen: peripheral blood, collected before any cancer treatment. CDR3: CASMRDRDNPNTGELFF. CDR3 bases: TGTGCCAGCATGCGGGACAGGGATAATCCGAACACCGGGGAGCTGTTTTTT.